This paragraph reports one T cell receptor (beta chain). In germline, CDR1 is SGHRS, CDR2 YFSETQ. CDR3 length: 13 amino acids. Trimming took off 6 bases at V and 3 bases at J, with 12 bases between the two ends. These data are taken from a study of blood T cell repertoires in COVID-19. At the level of the study: Samples of COVID-19 (acute and convalescent) were obtained from the United States, Italy and Spain.

Profiling relied on immunoSEQ multiplex PCR, and the TCRdb table lists in-frame clones only, not all of them. The sample includes 150,000 to 200,000 clones, 82% of them seen just once. Sequencing was done on a sample of peripheral blood. The receptor was isolated from a woman aged 60-75 years with COVID-19, enrolled during active disease. The chain has TRBV5-1 and TRBJ1-1; perhaps TRBD1 as D (5 bases). The CDR3 bases are TGCGCCAGCAAAACAGCCAGGGACACTGAAGCTTTCTTT. This sequence encodes CASKTARDTEAFF.